This T cell receptor beta chain was profiled in a study of CD8+ T cells in alopecia areata. TCR sequencing used cDNA made by reverse transcription of extracted RNA. Clones were read by immunoSEQ multiplex PCR, and TCRdb kept only the in-frame ones, dropping some. The data hold about 99,000 clones, with approximately 60% observed a single time. The sequencing input was CD4+ T cells sorted from blood. This TCR was recovered from a human donor in good health.

The CDR3 here is CSVGRSPVTDTQYF. CDR3 coding DNA: TGCAGCGTTGGACGCAGTCCGGTCACAGATACGCAGTATTTT. The chain carries TRBV29-1 and TRBJ2-3; D remains unclear. The CDR3 is 14 residues long. From germline, CDR1 is SQVTM and CDR2 ANQGSEA. V lost 4 bases and J lost 2, with 13 bases in between.